This T cell receptor beta chain comes out of a study of tumor-infiltrating lymphocytes in primary liver carcinoma. Whole-study context: Patients comprised men and women whose ages fell between 30 and 69 years.

This clonotype was seen many times. Its antigen is unknown. CDR1 and CDR2 (germline): SGHAT, FQNNGV. Trimming stripped 1 base from V and 4 bases from J, with 11 bases between. The CDR3 covers 15 residues. It was unsorted whole blood that yielded blood RNA, and germline DNA was also extracted. Notes on the study in general: Significantly larger top-250-clone fractions were found in tumors than in blood (p = 0.039). In tumor-adjacent and tumor-blood pairs, overlap was lower than in tumor region pairs.

Reverse transcription of roughly 470 ng total RNA with a constant-region primer produced TCR beta cDNA. Library construction for TCR beta comprised three nested multiplex PCR rounds performed with slightly modified ARM-PCR. Running 10 cycles apiece, the first two PCR rounds relied on TRBV1-TRBV30 forward primers together with a C-beta reverse primer. One entry per CDR3 protein, called by TCRdb with MiXCR from the multiplex PCR reads. This sample has 190,000 or so distinct CDR3 sequences; 65% occur once, and the top ten carry under 7.5%. V and J are TRBV11-2 and TRBJ2-1; no definite D call. The sequence derives from a woman aged 55-70 years with primary liver carcinoma and hepatitis B virus infection. Sequencing was performed on peripheral blood. The CDR3 nucleotides are TGTGCCAGCAGCTTAGTGGCCCTGCGGTACAATGAGCAGTTCTTC. Translating gives CASSLVALRYNEQFF.